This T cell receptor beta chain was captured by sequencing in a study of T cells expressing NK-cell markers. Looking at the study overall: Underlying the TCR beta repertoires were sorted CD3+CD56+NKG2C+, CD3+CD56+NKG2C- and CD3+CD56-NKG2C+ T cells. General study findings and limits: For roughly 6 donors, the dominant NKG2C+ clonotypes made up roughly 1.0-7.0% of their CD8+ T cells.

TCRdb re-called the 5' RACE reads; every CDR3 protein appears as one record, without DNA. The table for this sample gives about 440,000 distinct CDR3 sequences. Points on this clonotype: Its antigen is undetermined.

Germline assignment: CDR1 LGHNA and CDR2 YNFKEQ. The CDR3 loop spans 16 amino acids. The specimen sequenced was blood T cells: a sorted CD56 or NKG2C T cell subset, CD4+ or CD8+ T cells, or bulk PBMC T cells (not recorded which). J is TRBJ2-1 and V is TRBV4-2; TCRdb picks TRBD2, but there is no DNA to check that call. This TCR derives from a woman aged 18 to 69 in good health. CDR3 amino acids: CASSQDRTSGYNEQFF.